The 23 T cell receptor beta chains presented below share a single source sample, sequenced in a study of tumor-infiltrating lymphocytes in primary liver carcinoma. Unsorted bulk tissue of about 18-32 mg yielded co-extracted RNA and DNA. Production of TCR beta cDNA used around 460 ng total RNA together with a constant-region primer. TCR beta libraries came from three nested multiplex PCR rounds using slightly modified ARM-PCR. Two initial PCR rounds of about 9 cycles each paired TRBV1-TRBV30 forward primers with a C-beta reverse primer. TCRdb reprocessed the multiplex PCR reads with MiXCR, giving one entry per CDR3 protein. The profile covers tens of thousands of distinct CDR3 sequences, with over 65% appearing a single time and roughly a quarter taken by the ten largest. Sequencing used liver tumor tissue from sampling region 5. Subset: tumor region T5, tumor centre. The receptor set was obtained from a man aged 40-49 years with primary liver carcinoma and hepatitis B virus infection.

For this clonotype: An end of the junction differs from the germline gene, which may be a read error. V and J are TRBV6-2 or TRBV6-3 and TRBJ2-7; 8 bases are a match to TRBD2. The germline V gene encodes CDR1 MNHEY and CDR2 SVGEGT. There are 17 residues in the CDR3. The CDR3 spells CVSSYDERTSRIYEQYF. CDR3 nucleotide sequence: TGTGTCAGCAGTTACGATGAGAGGACTAGCAGGATCTACGAGCAGTACTTC.

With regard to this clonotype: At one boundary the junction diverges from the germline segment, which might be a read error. The CDR3 region has the DNA TGTGCCAGTAGCTTTCTCGGGACTAGCGGAACCAAGAACATTGAGTGCTTC. Its translation: CASSFLGTSGTKNIECF. V is TRBV11-1 and J is TRBJ2-4, with 11 bases matching TRBD2. This CDR3 has 17 amino acids. Germline assignment: CDR1 SGHAT and CDR2 FQDESV (reference sequence). The whole variable domain, filled in from reference TRBV11-1 and TRBJ2-4, reads EAEVAQSPRYKITEKSQAVAFWCDPISGHATLYWYRQILGQGPELLVQFQDESVVDDSQLPKDRFSAERLKGVDSTLKIQPAELGDSAMYLCASSFLGTSGTKNIECFGAGTRLSVL.

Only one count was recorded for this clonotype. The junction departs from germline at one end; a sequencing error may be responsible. In DNA form, the CDR3 reads TGTGCAAGCAGTCGAACGACAGAGAAGACCAGGGAGCTGCTTTTT. Protein sequence: CASSRTTEKTRELLF. The chain employs TRBV28 and TRBJ2-2; D may be TRBD1 or TRBD2 (5 bases each). The CDR3 loop spans 15 amino acids. The germline gives CDR1 MDHEN, CDR2 SYDVKM.

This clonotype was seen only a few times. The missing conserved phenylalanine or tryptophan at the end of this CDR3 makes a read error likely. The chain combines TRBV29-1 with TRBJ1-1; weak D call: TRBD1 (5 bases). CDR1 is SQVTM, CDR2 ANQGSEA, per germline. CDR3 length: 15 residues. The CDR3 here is CSGASGWGMNTEAFS. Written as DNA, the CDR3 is TGCAGCGGTGCCTCAGGGTGGGGCATGAATACTGAAGCTTTCTCT.

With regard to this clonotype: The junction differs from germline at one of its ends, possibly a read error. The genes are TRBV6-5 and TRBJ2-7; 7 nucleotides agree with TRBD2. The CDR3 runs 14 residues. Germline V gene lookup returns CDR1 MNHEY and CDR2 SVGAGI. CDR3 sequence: CASPAAGLSYEHYF. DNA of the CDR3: TGTGCCAGCCCCGCAGCGGGACTCTCCTACGAGCACTACTTC.

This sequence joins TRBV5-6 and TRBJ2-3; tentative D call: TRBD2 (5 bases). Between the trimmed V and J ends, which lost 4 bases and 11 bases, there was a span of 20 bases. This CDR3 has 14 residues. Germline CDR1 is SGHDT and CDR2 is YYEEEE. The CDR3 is CASSPGTIEGKQYF. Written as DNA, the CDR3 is TGTGCCAGCAGCCCCGGAACTATAGAGGGTAAGCAGTATTTT.

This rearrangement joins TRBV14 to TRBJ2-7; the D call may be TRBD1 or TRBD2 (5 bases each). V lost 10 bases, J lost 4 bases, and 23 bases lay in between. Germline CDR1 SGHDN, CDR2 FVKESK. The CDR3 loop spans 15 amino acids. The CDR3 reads CATSPSGRKLYEQYF. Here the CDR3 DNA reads TGTGCCACCAGTCCCTCGGGACGGAAACTGTACGAGCAGTACTTC.

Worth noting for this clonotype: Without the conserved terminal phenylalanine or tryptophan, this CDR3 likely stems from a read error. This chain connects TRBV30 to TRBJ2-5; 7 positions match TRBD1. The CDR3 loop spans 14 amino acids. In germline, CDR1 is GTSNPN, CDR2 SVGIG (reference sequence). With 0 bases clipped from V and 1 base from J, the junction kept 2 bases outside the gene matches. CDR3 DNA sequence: TGTGCCTGGAGTGTGGCAGGGGGCCAAGAGACCCAGTACCTC. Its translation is CAWSVAGGQETQYL.

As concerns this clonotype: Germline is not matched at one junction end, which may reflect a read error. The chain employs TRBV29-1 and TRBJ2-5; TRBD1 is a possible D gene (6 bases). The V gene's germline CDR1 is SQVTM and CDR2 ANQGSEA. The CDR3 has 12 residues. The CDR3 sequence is CSVLQGVETQYF. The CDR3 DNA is TGTAGCGTTCTACAGGGCGTGGAGACCCAGTACTTC.

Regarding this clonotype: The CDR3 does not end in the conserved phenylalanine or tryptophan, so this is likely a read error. CDR3: CASSSPGTSGTKNIQYL. CDR3 nucleotide sequence: TGTGCCAGCAGCTCTCCCGGAACTAGCGGGACCAAGAACATTCAGTACCTC. The J gene is TRBJ2-4, the V gene TRBV11-1; 10 positions match TRBD2. The CDR3 covers 17 residues. The germline gives CDR1 SGHAT, CDR2 FQDESV (reference sequence).

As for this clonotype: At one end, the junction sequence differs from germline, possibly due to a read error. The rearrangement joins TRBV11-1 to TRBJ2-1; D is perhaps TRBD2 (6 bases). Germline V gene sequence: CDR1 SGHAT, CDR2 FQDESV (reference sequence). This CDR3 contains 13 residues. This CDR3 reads CASSAGGSNEQFF. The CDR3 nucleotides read TGTGCCAGCAGCGCTGGAGGGTCGAATGAGCAGTTTTTC.

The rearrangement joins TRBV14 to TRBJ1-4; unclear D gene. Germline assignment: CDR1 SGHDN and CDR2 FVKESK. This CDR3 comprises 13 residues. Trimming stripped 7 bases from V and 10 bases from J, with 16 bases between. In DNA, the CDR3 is TGTGCCAGCATCTACTCCCTTGAAGGAAAACTGTTTTTT. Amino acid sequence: CASIYSLEGKLFF. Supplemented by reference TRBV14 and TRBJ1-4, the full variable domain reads EAGVTQFPSHSVIEKGQTVTLRCDPISGHDNLYWYRRVMGKEIKFLLHFVKESKQDESGMPNNRFLAERTGGTYSTLKVQPAELEDSGVYFCASIYSLEGKLFFGSGTQLSVL.

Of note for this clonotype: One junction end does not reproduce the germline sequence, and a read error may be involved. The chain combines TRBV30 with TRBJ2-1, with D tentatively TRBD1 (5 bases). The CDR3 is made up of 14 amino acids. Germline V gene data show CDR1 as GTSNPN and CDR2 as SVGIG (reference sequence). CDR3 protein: CAWRSRASYNKQLF. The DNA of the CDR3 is TGTGCCTGGAGGTCCAGGGCATCATACAATAAGCAGTTGTTC.

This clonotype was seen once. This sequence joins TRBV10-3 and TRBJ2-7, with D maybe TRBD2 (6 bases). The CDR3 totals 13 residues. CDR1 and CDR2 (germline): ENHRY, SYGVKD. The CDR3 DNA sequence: TGTTCCACCCGTGGGGGGATCTCTTACGAGCAGTACTTC. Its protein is CSTRGGISYEQYF.

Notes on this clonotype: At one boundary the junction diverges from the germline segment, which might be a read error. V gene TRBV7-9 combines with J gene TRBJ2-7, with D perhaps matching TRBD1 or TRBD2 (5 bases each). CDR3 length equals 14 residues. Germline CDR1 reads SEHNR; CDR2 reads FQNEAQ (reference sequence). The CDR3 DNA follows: TGCGCCAGCAGCCCCAGGGAGAGGGCCTACAAGCAGTACTTC. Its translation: CASSPRERAYKQYF.

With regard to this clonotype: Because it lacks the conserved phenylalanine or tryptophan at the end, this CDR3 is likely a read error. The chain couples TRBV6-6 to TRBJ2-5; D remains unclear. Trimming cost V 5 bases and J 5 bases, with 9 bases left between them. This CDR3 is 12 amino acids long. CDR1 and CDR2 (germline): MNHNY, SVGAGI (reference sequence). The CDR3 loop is CASSPVAETQYL. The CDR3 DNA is TGTGCCAGCAGTCCTGTCGCGGAGACCCAGTACTTA.

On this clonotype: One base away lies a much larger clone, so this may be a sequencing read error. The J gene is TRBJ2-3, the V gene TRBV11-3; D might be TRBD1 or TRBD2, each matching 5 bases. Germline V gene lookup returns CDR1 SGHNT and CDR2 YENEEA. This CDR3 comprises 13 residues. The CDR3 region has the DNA TGTGCCAACAGCTTGGGGGGCACAGATACGCAGTATTTT. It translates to CANSLGGTDTQYF. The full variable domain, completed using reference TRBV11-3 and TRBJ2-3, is EAGVVQSPRYKIIEKKQPVAFWCNPISGHNTLYWYLQNLGQGPELLIRYENEEAVDDSQLPKDRFSAERLKGVDSTLKIQPAELGDSAVYLCANSLGGTDTQYFGPGTRLTVL.

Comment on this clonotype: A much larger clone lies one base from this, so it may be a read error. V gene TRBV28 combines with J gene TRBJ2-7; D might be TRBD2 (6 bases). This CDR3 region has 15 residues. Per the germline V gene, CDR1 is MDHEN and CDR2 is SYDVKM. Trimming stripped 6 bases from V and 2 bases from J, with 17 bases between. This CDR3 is CASSWGDAPTYEQYF. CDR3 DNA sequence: TGTGCCAGCAGCTGGGGGGACGCCCCCACCTACGAGCAGTACTTC.

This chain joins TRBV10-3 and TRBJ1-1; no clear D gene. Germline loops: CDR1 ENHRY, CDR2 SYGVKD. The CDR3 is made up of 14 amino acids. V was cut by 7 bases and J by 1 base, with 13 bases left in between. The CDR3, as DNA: TGTGCCATCATTGATCTGGGTGGGAACACTGAAGCTTTCTTT. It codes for CAIIDLGGNTEAFF.

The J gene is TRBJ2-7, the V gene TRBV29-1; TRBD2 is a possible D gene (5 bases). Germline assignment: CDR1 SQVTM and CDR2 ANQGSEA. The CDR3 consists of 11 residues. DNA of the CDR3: TGCGGCATTGCGGGCACCCGCGAGCAGTACTTC. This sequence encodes CGIAGTREQYF.

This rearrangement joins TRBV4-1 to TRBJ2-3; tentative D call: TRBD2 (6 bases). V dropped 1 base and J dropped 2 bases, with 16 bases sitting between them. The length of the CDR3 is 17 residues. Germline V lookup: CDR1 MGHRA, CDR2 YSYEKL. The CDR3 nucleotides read TGCGCCAGCAGCCAAGCAAATAGCGGTGTCCACACAGATACGCAGTATTTT. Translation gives CASSQANSGVHTDTQYF.

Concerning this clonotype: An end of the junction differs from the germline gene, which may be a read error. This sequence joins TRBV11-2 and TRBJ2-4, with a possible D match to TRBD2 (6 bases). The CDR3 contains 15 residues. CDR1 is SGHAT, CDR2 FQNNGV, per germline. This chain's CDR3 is CASTTSGVARNIQYF. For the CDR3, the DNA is TGTGCAAGCACCACTTCGGGGGTAGCCAGAAACATTCAGTACTTC.

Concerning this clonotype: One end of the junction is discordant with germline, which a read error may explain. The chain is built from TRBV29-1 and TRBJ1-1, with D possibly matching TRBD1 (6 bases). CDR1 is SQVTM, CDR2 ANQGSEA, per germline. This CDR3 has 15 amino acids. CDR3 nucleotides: TGCAGCGCATCGAGGGGGTGGGCTATGAACACTGAAGCTTCCTTT. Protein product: CSASRGWAMNTEASF.